The 9 T cell receptor beta chains listed next were all sequenced from one sample in a study of cytotoxic CD8 clonotypes in ibrutinib-treated CLL. Using immunoSEQ multiplex PCR, the repertoire was profiled, and TCRdb retains in-frame clones only, with some absent. The sample shows 200,000 to 250,000 clones, around 70% of them seen only once. Material: PBMCs, obtained after 24 months of ibrutinib treatment. These receptors were collected from a human donor with chronic lymphocytic leukemia.

This sequence joins TRBV29-1 and TRBJ1-2; a possible D gene is TRBD1 (5 bases). The germline gives CDR1 SQVTM, CDR2 ANQGSEA. The CDR3 sequence is 12 residues long. V lost 3 bases to trimming and J lost 6 bases, with 11 bases between them. CDR3 DNA: TGCAGCGTTGACAGGGATAAGGATGGCTACACCTTC. It yields the protein CSVDRDKDGYTF.

The J gene is TRBJ2-7, the V gene TRBV15; TRBD1 matches at 8 bases. There are 16 residues in the CDR3. CDR1 LNHNV and CDR2 YYDKDF come from the germline V gene (reference sequence). V gave up 1 base and J gave up 0 bases; unmatched junction bases: 5. As DNA, the CDR3 is TGTGCCACCAGCAGAGTGGGACAGGACTTCTCCTACGAGCAGTACTTC. Amino acid sequence: CATSRVGQDFSYEQYF. Full variable domain (outside the CDR3, taken from reference TRBV15 and TRBJ2-7): DAMVIQNPRYQVTQFGKPVTLSCSQTLNHNVMYWYQQKSSQAPKLLFHYYDKDFNNEADTPDNFQSRRPNTSFCFLDIRSPGLGDTAMYLCATSRVGQDFSYEQYFGPGTRLTVT.

This clone was seen more than once but under ten times. V usage is TRBV5-1 and J usage is TRBJ1-1; D is unresolved. V gave up 2 bases and J gave up 6 bases, with 11 bases separating them. CDR1 is SGHRS and CDR2 is YFSETQ in the germline V gene. This CDR3 region has 13 residues. CDR3 in amino acids: CASSFGGGAEAFF. In DNA, the CDR3 is TGCGCCAGCAGCTTTGGCGGCGGGGCTGAAGCTTTCTTT.

The chain employs TRBV28 and TRBJ1-1; TRBD1 is a possible D gene (5 bases). The V and J ends lost 6 bases and 11 bases respectively, with 16 bases between them. CDR1 is MDHEN, CDR2 SYDVKM, per germline. The CDR3 has 12 amino acids. CDR3 sequence reads: CASRPSFWGAFF. The CDR3 nucleotides are TGTGCCAGCAGACCCTCCTTTTGGGGCGCTTTCTTT.

This chain joins TRBV4-3 and TRBJ2-5; D remains ambiguous. CDR1 is LGHNA and CDR2 is YSLEER in the germline V gene. The CDR3 consists of 16 residues. Trimming stripped 3 bases from V and 5 bases from J, with 19 bases between. As DNA, the CDR3 is TGCGCCAGCAGCCACGCCGCGAGGCAGCTGGGGGAGACCCAGTACTTC. The encoded protein is CASSHAARQLGETQYF.

Written as DNA, the CDR3 is TGTGCCAGCAGCCATGGCGGGAGGGATCCGGGGGAGCTGTTTTTT. Translated: CASSHGGRDPGELFF. The chain has TRBV11-3 and TRBJ2-2; TRBD2 aligns across 9 bases. CDR3 length equals 15 residues. V was clipped by 5 bases and J by 8 bases; unmatched bases: 9. The V gene's germline CDR1 is SGHNT and CDR2 YENEEA. The entire variable domain, with the rest obtained from reference TRBV11-3 and TRBJ2-2, is as follows: EAGVVQSPRYKIIEKKQPVAFWCNPISGHNTLYWYLQNLGQGPELLIRYENEEAVDDSQLPKDRFSAERLKGVDSTLKIQPAELGDSAVYLCASSHGGRDPGELFFGEGSRLTVL.

A few counts support this clone. The V and J genes are TRBV7-6 and TRBJ1-2; 9 positions match TRBD1. The CDR3 extends over 13 amino acids. Per germline, CDR1 SGHVS and CDR2 FNYEAQ. V gave up 2 bases and J gave up 7 bases; unmatched junction bases: 2. DNA for the CDR3: TGTGCCAGCAGCTTAACAGGGGGCGGTGGCTACACCTTC. As protein: CASSLTGGGGYTF.

The chain carries TRBV10-1 and TRBJ1-5; 10 positions agree with TRBD1. J was trimmed by 9 bases and V by 6 bases; bases with no gene match: 11. This CDR3 comprises 15 residues. The germline V gene has CDR1 WNHNN and CDR2 SYGVQD (reference sequence). CDR3 DNA sequence: TGCGCCAGCAGAGAGGGACAGGGGACCCGGTGGCCCCAGCATTTT. Protein product: CASREGQGTRWPQHF.

The V gene is TRBV2, the J gene TRBJ1-5; 10 bases are shared with TRBD1. This CDR3 is 14 amino acids long. Germline CDR1 reads SNHLY; CDR2 reads FYNNEI. V lost 3 bases to trimming and J lost 7 bases; unmatched junction nucleotides: 3. As DNA, the CDR3 is TGTGCCAGCAGTGAGGGACAGGGGATCCAGCCCCAGCATTTT. The encoded protein is CASSEGQGIQPQHF.